These 30 T cell receptor beta chains originate from one sample sequenced in a study of OX40 agonist ivuxolimab in advanced cancers. TCRdb keeps only in-frame clones here, not all; method: immunoSEQ multiplex PCR. The sample has around 74,000 clones, 85% to 90% seen once. This material consisted of CD4+ or CD8+ T cells sorted from blood, taken in a trial of the OX40 agonist ivuxolimab. These TCRs come from an adult with an advanced solid tumor such as melanoma, head and neck, liver or kidney cancer.

This clone was seen once. The chain links TRBV4-2 to TRBJ1-5; D remains ambiguous. Germline lookup yields CDR1 LGHNA and CDR2 YNFKEQ. Deletions cut 1 base from V and 2 bases from J, with 18 bases between. CDR3 size: 18 residues. The CDR3 sequence: CASSQGTSIIRGNQPQHF. The CDR3 DNA reads TGTGCCAGCAGCCAAGGGACTTCTATCATAAGGGGCAATCAGCCCCAGCATTTT.

The chain carries TRBV18 and TRBJ2-3, with 8 bases aligning to TRBD1. V was clipped by 1 base and J by 1 base; unmatched bases: 4. The CDR3 totals 16 residues. Germline V CDR1 and CDR2: KGHSH, LQKENI. CDR3 in amino acids: CASSPRQGAGTDTQYF. DNA of the CDR3: TGTGCCAGCTCACCACGTCAGGGGGCAGGCACAGATACGCAGTATTTT.

CDR3: CASGGGRGETQYF. The CDR3 region has the DNA TGTGCCAGCGGGGGGGGCCGGGGAGAGACCCAGTACTTC. The chain is built from TRBV2 and TRBJ2-5; D is perhaps TRBD2 (7 bases). The germline V gene encodes CDR1 SNHLY and CDR2 FYNNEI. The CDR3 is 13 residues long. V lost 8 bases and J 4 bases, leaving 14 bases between the germline ends.

The rearrangement links TRBV6-5 to TRBJ1-2; no reliable D call. The CDR3 extends over 14 amino acids. CDR1 is MNHEY, CDR2 SVGAGI, per germline. V lost 0 bases and J 4 bases, leaving 9 bases between the germline ends. The CDR3 DNA is TGTGCCAGCAGTTACTCGCGAAGGCCCTATGGCTACACCTTC. This sequence encodes CASSYSRRPYGYTF.

The chain joins TRBV5-1 to TRBJ2-7; D possibly matches TRBD1 or TRBD2 (5 bases each). The germline V and J ends were trimmed by 4 bases and 2 bases, with 10 bases remaining between them. This CDR3 has 13 residues. Germline-derived CDR1 and CDR2 are SGHRS and YFSETQ. CDR3 sequence reads: CASSGRDPYEQYF. As DNA, the CDR3 is TGCGCCAGCAGCGGCCGGGACCCCTACGAGCAGTACTTC.

The chain employs TRBV29-1 and TRBJ2-3, with 8 nucleotides matching TRBD1. V lost 7 bases and J lost 2; bases outside the gene matches: 11. The CDR3 consists of 15 residues. CDR1 and CDR2 from the germline V gene are SQVTM and ANQGSEA. This CDR3 is CSAGVTGDNTDTQYF. In nucleotides, the CDR3 is TGCAGCGCTGGGGTGACAGGGGACAACACAGATACGCAGTATTTT.

The V and J genes are TRBV5-4 and TRBJ2-7; 11 bases line up with TRBD1. This CDR3 comprises 15 residues. V lost 4 bases to trimming and J lost 6 bases; unmatched junction nucleotides: 9. Germline V gene data show CDR1 as SGHNT and CDR2 as YYREEE (reference sequence). CDR3 region: CASSHRGTGGLEQYF. CDR3 in DNA: TGTGCCAGCAGCCACAGGGGGACAGGGGGTCTCGAGCAGTACTTC. The whole variable domain, filled in from reference TRBV5-4 and TRBJ2-7, reads ETGVTQSPTHLIKTRGQQVTLRCSSQSGHNTVSWYQQALGQGPQFIFQYYREEENGRGNFPPRFSGLQFPNYSSELNVNALELDDSALYLCASSHRGTGGLEQYFGPGTRLTVT.

The genes are TRBV7-2 and TRBJ1-1; D gene ambiguous. V dropped 2 bases and J dropped 6 bases, with 16 bases sitting between them. CDR1 is SGHTA, CDR2 FQGNSA, per germline. This CDR3 contains 15 residues. For the CDR3, the DNA is TGTGCCAGCAGCTTAATGGACGGAGGTAAACCTGAAGCTTTCTTT. Amino acid sequence: CASSLMDGGKPEAFF.

The chain recombines TRBV7-9 with TRBJ1-1; possible D gene TRBD1, 5 bases. Germline V CDR1 and CDR2: SEHNR, FQNEAQ (reference sequence). Trimming shortened V by 0 bases and J by 2 bases, and 7 bases separated the two germline ends. The CDR3 contains 14 residues. In DNA form, the CDR3 reads TGTGCCAGCAGCTTAGCCGACAGTAACACTGAAGCTTTCTTT. Translation: CASSLADSNTEAFF.

The V call is TRBV28, the J call TRBJ1-1; TRBD1 matches 8 bases. The V gene end was trimmed by 4 bases and the J gene end by 4 bases; junction bases not matched to a gene: 11. There are 16 residues in the CDR3. The germline V gene encodes CDR1 MDHEN and CDR2 SYDVKM. CDR3 in amino acids: CASSYRRGLRGTEAFF. The CDR3 bases are TGTGCCAGCAGTTATCGCAGGGGGCTTCGGGGCACTGAAGCTTTCTTT.

The chain is built from TRBV7-2 and TRBJ1-5, with D possibly TRBD1 on 6 matching bases. This CDR3 spans 15 amino acids. Germline values: CDR1 SGHTA, CDR2 FQGNSA. V was clipped by 0 bases and J by 6 bases, with 12 bases between them. The CDR3 here is CASSLAIRGSQPQHF. The CDR3 nucleotides read TGTGCCAGCAGCTTAGCGATCAGGGGAAGTCAGCCCCAGCATTTT.

The gene calls are TRBV4-1 and TRBJ2-6; no clear D gene. The ends were cut back, 2 bases at V and 0 bases at J, with 11 bases in the middle. The length of the CDR3 is 17 residues. In germline, CDR1 is MGHRA, CDR2 YSYEKL. CDR3: CASSQQSGLSGANVLTF. Written as DNA, the CDR3 is TGCGCCAGCAGCCAACAAAGTGGGCTCTCTGGGGCCAACGTCCTGACTTTC.

V and J are TRBV6-4 and TRBJ2-2; unclear D gene. There are 11 residues in the CDR3. Germline CDR1 and CDR2: MRHNA and SNTAGT. With 10 bases removed from V and 8 bases from J, the gap between germline ends came to 11 bases. The CDR3 DNA is TGTGCCACTCGACTGGGAGGGGAGCTGTTTTTT. Protein product: CATRLGGELFF.

This chain links TRBV5-1 with TRBJ2-2, with 7 nucleotides matching TRBD1. The CDR3 has 16 residues. Germline V gene sequence: CDR1 SGHRS, CDR2 YFSETQ. After removal of 1 base from V and 0 bases from J, the junction contained 3 bases not matched to a gene. The CDR3 sequence is CASSLIGTANTGELFF. The CDR3 DNA sequence: TGCGCCAGCAGCTTGATCGGGACAGCGAACACCGGGGAGCTGTTTTTT.

The CDR3 is CASSPRQGALEQYF. CDR3 coding DNA: TGTGCCAGCAGCCCGAGACAGGGGGCCCTCGAGCAGTACTTC. The V and J genes are TRBV11-2 and TRBJ2-7; 10 bases are shared with TRBD1. The V and J ends lost 5 bases and 6 bases, in that order; junction bases with no gene match: 7. CDR1 and CDR2 from the germline V gene are SGHAT and FQNNGV. The CDR3 spans 14 residues.

The chain is built from TRBV7-9 and TRBJ2-5; 10 bases map to TRBD1. The V segment lost 5 bases and the J segment 3 bases; nucleotides outside the gene matches: 9. The CDR3 extends over 16 amino acids. Per the germline V gene, CDR1 is SEHNR and CDR2 is FQNEAQ (reference sequence). The CDR3 sequence: CASSRLSGTGEETQYF. In DNA, the CDR3 is TGTGCCAGCAGCCGACTTTCCGGGACAGGGGAAGAGACCCAGTACTTC.

V usage is TRBV7-6 and J usage is TRBJ2-7; 9 bases align to TRBD1. The CDR3 contains 16 residues. Germline V lookup: CDR1 SGHVS, CDR2 FNYEAQ. V lost 1 base and J lost 4; bases outside the gene matches: 8. The CDR3 DNA follows: TGTGCCAGCAGCTTAGGGGCCGGGACAGGGATGTACGAGCAGTACTTC. Its translation is CASSLGAGTGMYEQYF.

V usage is TRBV27 and J usage is TRBJ1-1; D perhaps matches TRBD1 (6 bases). The CDR3 is 14 residues long. The V end was cut by 8 bases, the J end by 1 base, with 14 bases between. The germline V gene has CDR1 MNHEY and CDR2 SMNVEV (reference sequence). CDR3: CASWLSGANTEAFF. The CDR3 nucleotides are TGTGCCAGCTGGCTCTCAGGGGCGAACACTGAAGCTTTCTTT.

The chain couples TRBV4-1 to TRBJ1-5; perhaps TRBD1 as D (5 bases). The CDR3 is made up of 19 amino acids. Per germline, CDR1 MGHRA and CDR2 YSYEKL. The germline V and J ends were trimmed by 3 bases and 0 bases, with 21 bases remaining between them. CDR3 in DNA: TGCGCCAGCAGCCACCTACCACCGACGGGACCTGATAGCAATCAGCCCCAGCATTTT. This encodes CASSHLPPTGPDSNQPQHF.

This clone was seen once. Other DNA sequences from this sample encode an identical CDR3 as well. V is TRBV29-1 and J is TRBJ2-3, with 7 bases identical to TRBD1. The length of the CDR3 is 13 residues. The germline gives CDR1 SQVTM, CDR2 ANQGSEA. The J segment lost 1 base and the V segment lost 4 bases, leaving 2 bases of the junction unmatched. CDR3: CSVGGQGTDTQYF. The CDR3 nucleotides read TGCAGCGTTGGCGGACAGGGCACAGATACGCAGTATTTT.

The chain is built from TRBV6-4 and TRBJ2-1; 10 bases map to TRBD1. This CDR3 is built from 14 residues. V was pared by 6 bases and J by 8 bases, with 7 bases of the junction left unmatched. Per germline, CDR1 MRHNA and CDR2 SNTAGT. CDR3 sequence (DNA): TGTGCCAGCAGACCTAGGGACAGGGGCGATGAGCAGTTCTTC. Translation gives CASRPRDRGDEQFF.

The rearrangement uses TRBV4-1 and TRBJ2-1; 10 bases match TRBD1. The CDR3 length is 16 residues. V shed 4 bases and J 4 bases; nucleotides not matched to a gene: 7. Per germline, CDR1 MGHRA and CDR2 YSYEKL. The CDR3 loop is CASSRMGQGIYNEQFF. CDR3 DNA sequence: TGCGCCAGCAGCCGGATGGGACAGGGGATTTACAATGAGCAGTTCTTC.

The genes are TRBV10-3 and TRBJ2-1, with a possible D match to TRBD1 (6 bases). The CDR3 totals 14 residues. Germline lookup yields CDR1 ENHRY and CDR2 SYGVKD. Trimming took off 6 bases at V and 7 bases at J, with 16 bases between the two ends. CDR3: CAISRRQDENEQFF. CDR3 nucleotides: TGTGCCATCAGCCGAAGACAGGACGAGAATGAGCAGTTCTTC.

The genes are TRBV5-1 and TRBJ1-1; TRBD1 is a possible D gene (6 bases). The ends were cut back, 4 bases at V and 6 bases at J, with 13 bases in the middle. The CDR3 length is 13 residues. CDR1 is SGHRS, CDR2 YFSETQ, per germline. The CDR3 coding sequence is TGCGCCAGCAGCCAAGTCGGGGGCGCTGAAGCTTTCTTT. Protein product: CASSQVGGAEAFF.

The chain recombines TRBV10-3 with TRBJ1-4, with unresolved D. The CDR3 has 15 residues. From germline, CDR1 is ENHRY and CDR2 SYGVKD. Trimming cost V 7 bases and J 2 bases, with 14 bases left between them. The CDR3 nucleotides are TGTGCCATCACCGCTGACCTTGGGACTAATGAAAAACTGTTTTTT. Amino acids: CAITADLGTNEKLFF.

The V and J genes are TRBV12-5 and TRBJ1-1; D is unclear. CDR1 LGHNT and CDR2 FRNRAP come from the germline V gene. Trimming cost V 0 bases and J 5 bases, with 7 bases left between them. This CDR3 comprises 13 residues. The CDR3 is CASGLVIGTEAFF. For the CDR3, the DNA is TGTGCTAGTGGTTTGGTAATAGGGACTGAAGCTTTCTTT.

The V call is TRBV7-9, the J call TRBJ2-2; D gene ambiguous. V lost 6 bases to trimming and J lost 2 bases, with 10 bases between them. Germline assignment: CDR1 SEHNR and CDR2 FQNEAQ (reference sequence). This CDR3 has 14 residues. The CDR3 loop reads CASSEVPNTGELFF. In DNA form, the CDR3 reads TGTGCCAGCAGTGAAGTCCCAAACACCGGGGAGCTGTTTTTT.

This chain connects TRBV7-2 to TRBJ2-2; tentative D call: TRBD2 (5 bases). Germline CDR1 SGHTA, CDR2 FQGNSA. V lost 4 bases and J 7 bases, leaving 13 bases between the germline ends. The CDR3 sequence is 14 residues long. The CDR3 sequence: CASSYRGTSGELFF. For the CDR3, the DNA is TGTGCCAGCAGCTACCGGGGAACTAGCGGGGAGCTGTTTTTT.

V and J are TRBV6-1 and TRBJ1-2; 10 nucleotides align to TRBD1. This CDR3 is built from 15 residues. With 6 bases clipped from V and 3 bases from J, the junction kept 7 bases outside the gene matches. CDR1 is MNHNS, CDR2 SASEGT, per germline. The CDR3 reads CASSSTGGEDYGYTF. CDR3 in DNA: TGTGCCAGCAGCTCGACAGGGGGCGAAGACTATGGCTACACCTTC.

This chain uses TRBV19 with TRBJ1-4; TRBD1 aligns across 9 bases. Per germline, CDR1 LNHDA and CDR2 SQIVND (reference sequence). CDR3 length: 14 amino acids. With 5 bases clipped from V and 7 bases from J, the junction kept 5 bases outside the gene matches. The CDR3 is CASSPGQGGEKLFF. The CDR3 region has the DNA TGTGCCAGTAGTCCGGGACAGGGAGGTGAAAAACTGTTTTTT.